This passage covers 25 T cell receptor beta chains from one sample sequenced in a study of PD-1 blockade in classical Hodgkin lymphoma (dated by TCRdb to about 2020). Library construction relied on the immunoSEQ multiplex PCR assay. TCRdb obtained this table from immuneACCESS and retained in-frame rearrangements with V and J assigned. These tables miss some clones; where compared with another copy, unresolved V genes account for less than half of the shortfall, and the remainder is unexplained. The sample has tens of thousands of clones on record, around three quarters of them singletons. The top ten hold 20% to 25% of the sample. Per the publication, the time point label means: cycle 2 day 1 (C2D1) of nivolumab. Every trial patient had relapsed after autologous stem cell transplantation, and cohorts A, B and C differed in prior brentuximab vedotin exposure. Sequences were derived from peripheral blood mononuclear cells (PBMCs), sampled before the second cycle of nivolumab. These receptors originate from a human donor with classical Hodgkin lymphoma.

This clone showed up just once. The chain combines TRBV6-4 with TRBJ2-6; D remains unclear. The CDR3 covers 13 residues. The V end lost 0 bases, the J end lost 3 bases, and 0 bases lay between the germline ends. Germline V lookup: CDR1 MRHNA, CDR2 SNTAGT. The CDR3 DNA follows: TGTGCCAGCAGTGACTCTGGGGCCAACGTCCTGACTTTC. This codes for CASSDSGANVLTF.

The chain links TRBV2 to TRBJ2-7; TRBD2 aligns across 13 bases. This CDR3 is 13 amino acids long. V lost 8 bases and J lost 3; bases outside the gene matches: 1. Per germline, CDR1 SNHLY and CDR2 FYNNEI. CDR3 sequence reads: CASGLAGVYEQYF. The CDR3 DNA reads as TGTGCCAGCGGACTAGCGGGGGTCTACGAGCAGTACTTC. The variable domain in full, with the rest retrieved from reference TRBV2 and TRBJ2-7, is EPEVTQTPSHQVTQMGQEVILRCVPISNHLYFYWYRQILGQKVEFLVSFYNNEISEKSEIFDDQFSVERPDGSNFTLKIRSTKLEDSAMYFCASGLAGVYEQYFGPGTRLTVT.

V gene TRBV7-6 combines with J gene TRBJ2-5, with unresolved D. The end of the DNA fits TRBJ2-7 better, so the J call may be wrong. The CDR3 extends over 11 amino acids. Germline CDR1 is SGHVS and CDR2 is FNYEAQ. The chain's CDR3 is CASSLTHEQYF. The CDR3 DNA reads TGTGCCAGCAGCTTAACCCACGAGCAGTACTTC.

The chain combines TRBV7-2 with TRBJ2-7, with D possibly matching TRBD2 (5 bases). The CDR3 is made up of 12 amino acids. Germline loops: CDR1 SGHTA, CDR2 FQGNSA. V lost 6 bases, J lost 3 bases, and 9 bases lay in between. The CDR3 reads CASSRTDYEQYF. The CDR3 DNA sequence: TGTGCCAGCAGTCGGACTGACTACGAGCAGTACTTC.

This clone was observed many times. This rearrangement joins TRBV7-9 to TRBJ2-1; TRBD2 matches at 9 bases. V dropped 3 bases and J dropped 5; count of bases not matched to a gene: 2. Per germline, CDR1 SEHNR and CDR2 FQNEAQ (reference sequence). This CDR3 region has 14 residues. CDR3 residues: CASSFRLADNEQFF. In DNA, the CDR3 is TGTGCCAGCAGCTTCAGACTAGCGGACAATGAGCAGTTCTTC.

The chain recombines TRBV11-1 with TRBJ1-2, with D possibly matching TRBD1 (5 bases). The germline V gene encodes CDR1 SGHAT and CDR2 FQDESV (reference sequence). This CDR3 is 13 amino acids long. V was shortened by 3 bases and J by 0 bases, with 5 bases between the two germline ends. CDR3 bases: TGTGCCAGCAGCTTGGACACTAACTATGGCTACACCTTC. Protein sequence: CASSLDTNYGYTF.

This sequence joins TRBV11-1 and TRBJ2-7; 11 nucleotides match TRBD1. The V segment lost 5 bases and the J segment 5 bases; nucleotides outside the gene matches: 5. In germline, CDR1 is SGHAT, CDR2 FQDESV (reference sequence). CDR3 length: 14 residues. The DNA for the CDR3 is TGTGCCAGCAGCCCCTGGACAGGGGGCGACGAGCAGTACTTC. It encodes CASSPWTGGDEQYF.

Only a few counts were recorded for this clone. V usage is TRBV4-1 and J usage is TRBJ1-2; TRBD1 is a possible D gene (6 bases). This CDR3 has 13 residues. The germline V and J ends were trimmed by 4 bases and 8 bases, with 14 bases remaining between them. CDR1 and CDR2 from the germline V gene are MGHRA and YSYEKL. CDR3 residues: CASSPQGSVGYTF. In DNA, the CDR3 is TGCGCCAGCAGCCCACAGGGATCGGTAGGCTACACCTTC.

The chain links TRBV6-5 to TRBJ1-2, with D uncertain. V shed 2 bases and J shed 5 bases, with 9 bases lying between them. Germline CDR1 is MNHEY and CDR2 is SVGAGI. The CDR3 totals 13 residues. DNA for the CDR3: TGTGCCAGCAGTTACGGCGGGAGTTATGGCTACACCTTC. Translation gives CASSYGGSYGYTF.

J is TRBJ2-3 and V is TRBV10-3; TRBD1 matches 9 bases. After removal of 0 bases from V and 3 bases from J, the junction contained 7 bases not matched to a gene. Germline V CDR1 and CDR2: ENHRY, SYGVKD. CDR3 size: 17 residues. The DNA for the CDR3 is TGTGCCATCAGTGAGTCTGGACAGGGGAGGGTGACAGATACGCAGTATTTT. Protein sequence: CAISESGQGRVTDTQYF.

This chain links TRBV7-8 with TRBJ2-3, with TRBD2 identical over 14 bases. The CDR3 totals 15 residues. V was pared by 3 bases and J by 8 bases, with 4 bases of the junction left unmatched. The germline CDR1 and CDR2 sequences are SGHVS and FQNEAQ. The CDR3 coding sequence is TGTGCCAGCAGCTTTGGACTAGCGGGGGGAGGTACGCAGTATTTT. It yields the protein CASSFGLAGGGTQYF.

This clone was observed once. The V gene is TRBV27, the J gene TRBJ2-7; D not resolved. Per germline, CDR1 MNHEY and CDR2 SMNVEV (reference sequence). The CDR3 is 14 amino acids. V was cut by 8 bases and J by 4 bases, with 18 bases left in between. CDR3 in amino acids: CASSYGLGTYEQYF. CDR3 DNA: TGTGCCAGCTCTTATGGGTTAGGAACGTACGAGCAGTACTTC.

J is TRBJ2-1 and V is TRBV11-2; unclear D gene. In germline, CDR1 is SGHAT, CDR2 FQNNGV. V was trimmed by 2 bases and J by 7 bases, leaving 6 bases between them. CDR3 size: 12 residues. The DNA of the CDR3 is TGTGCCAGCAGCTTAAGGTTGAATGAGCAGTTCTTC. Translating it yields CASSLRLNEQFF.

In this sample, this clone turned up a few times. The chain employs TRBV12-5 and TRBJ2-7; D is perhaps TRBD2 (5 bases). V was cut by 1 base and J by 7 bases, with 11 bases left in between. There are 13 residues in the CDR3. CDR1 LGHNT and CDR2 FRNRAP come from the germline V gene. The CDR3 nucleotides are TGTGCTAGTGGTTTGGGAGAGGGTAGGGAGCAGTACTTC. It codes for CASGLGEGREQYF.

The CDR3 here is CASSPIGLGGYEQYF. Here the CDR3 DNA reads TGCGCCAGCAGCCCGATAGGACTAGGGGGGTACGAGCAGTACTTC. The rearrangement links TRBV5-1 to TRBJ2-7; possible D gene TRBD2, 7 bases. Between the trimmed V and J ends, which lost 4 bases and 4 bases, there was a span of 18 bases. CDR3 length: 15 amino acids. CDR1 is SGHRS, CDR2 YFSETQ, per germline. The full variable domain, in which reference TRBV5-1 and TRBJ2-7 provide the parts outside the CDR3, is KAGVTQTPRYLIKTRGQQVTLSCSPISGHRSVSWYQQTPGQGLQFLFEYFSETQRNKGNFPGRFSGRQFSNSRSEMNVSTLELGDSALYLCASSPIGLGGYEQYFGPGTRLTVT.

V gene TRBV6-1 combines with J gene TRBJ1-1; D is ambiguous. V shed 0 bases and J shed 0 bases, with 5 bases lying between them. Germline lookup yields CDR1 MNHNS and CDR2 SASEGT. This CDR3 is built from 14 residues. CDR3 in DNA: TGTGCCAGCAGTGAAGCTGCGGTGAACACTGAAGCTTTCTTT. This sequence encodes CASSEAAVNTEAFF.

The rearrangement uses TRBV5-5 and TRBJ1-1; D is unresolved. The V end lost 3 bases, the J end lost 1 base, and 13 bases lay between the germline ends. The V gene's germline CDR1 is SGHKS and CDR2 YYEKEE (reference sequence). The CDR3 extends over 15 amino acids. The CDR3 sequence: CASSSRRVENTEAFF. The DNA for the CDR3 is TGTGCCAGCAGCTCAAGAAGGGTCGAGAACACTGAAGCTTTCTTT.

The CDR3: CASSPGTSGIYEQFF. CDR3 DNA sequence: TGTGCCAGCAGCCCCGGGACTAGCGGGATCTATGAGCAGTTCTTC. The gene calls are TRBV6-1 and TRBJ2-1; 13 bases align to TRBD2. Unmatched junction bases numbered 7, after V lost 6 bases and J lost 8 bases. Germline V gene data show CDR1 as MNHNS and CDR2 as SASEGT. This CDR3 is built from 15 residues.

This clone has only a few counts. The chain links TRBV6-6 to TRBJ1-2; tentative D call: TRBD1 (6 bases). V shed 8 bases and J shed 4 bases, with 14 bases lying between them. The CDR3 contains 13 residues. Germline lookup yields CDR1 MNHNY and CDR2 SVGAGI (reference sequence). DNA of the CDR3: TGTGCCAGCCGGGGGGGCGCGAGCTATGGCTACACCTTC. It is translated as CASRGGASYGYTF.

The CDR3 reads CASSLVAEDYNEQFF. CDR3 in DNA: TGTGCCAGCAGCTTAGTGGCGGAGGACTACAATGAGCAGTTCTTC. This chain connects TRBV7-2 to TRBJ2-1; weak D call: TRBD2 (5 bases). Germline CDR1 and CDR2: SGHTA and FQGNSA. This CDR3 is built from 15 residues. The V end was cut by 1 base, the J end by 3 bases, with 10 bases between. Using reference TRBV7-2 and TRBJ2-1 for the parts outside the CDR3, the full variable domain is GAGVSQSPSNKVTEKGKDVELRCDPISGHTALYWYRQSLGQGLEFLIYFQGNSAPDKSGLPSDRFSAERTGGSVSTLTIQRTQQEDSAVYLCASSLVAEDYNEQFFGPGTRLTVL.

This clone was picked up one time. This chain connects TRBV19 to TRBJ1-4, with TRBD1 as a possible D gene (5 bases). Germline lookup yields CDR1 LNHDA and CDR2 SQIVND (reference sequence). Trimming cost V 9 bases and J 8 bases, with 19 bases left between them. CDR3 length equals 14 residues. The CDR3 region has the DNA TGTGCCAGCAACCCGAGGAGGGGACGCGAAAAACTGTTTTTT. Residues: CASNPRRGREKLFF.

V and J are TRBV18 and TRBJ2-3; no firm D call. CDR1 and CDR2 from the germline V gene are KGHSH and LQKENI. With 2 bases removed from V and 0 bases from J, the gap between germline ends came to 12 bases. The CDR3 has 16 residues. The DNA for the CDR3 is TGTGCCAGCTCACCAGATTGGGCAGGCAGCACAGATACGCAGTATTTT. Residues: CASSPDWAGSTDTQYF.

J is TRBJ2-7 and V is TRBV9; TRBD2 aligns across 13 bases. The CDR3 spans 14 residues. The V and J ends lost 3 bases and 5 bases, in that order; junction bases with no gene match: 2. Germline V CDR1 and CDR2: SGDLS, YYNGEE. CDR3 sequence: CASSGGLAGDEQYF. The CDR3, as DNA: TGTGCCAGCAGCGGCGGACTAGCGGGAGACGAGCAGTACTTC.

V usage is TRBV29-1 and J usage is TRBJ1-1; tentative D call: TRBD1 (6 bases). The germline CDR1 and CDR2 sequences are SQVTM and ANQGSEA. V shed 0 bases and J shed 0 bases, with 14 bases lying between them. This CDR3 spans 16 amino acids. This chain's CDR3 is CSVEEGQGPMNTEAFF. DNA for the CDR3: TGCAGCGTTGAAGAGGGGCAGGGGCCCATGAACACTGAAGCTTTCTTT.

The chain couples TRBV5-1 to TRBJ2-5; no clear D. CDR3 length equals 13 residues. The V end was cut by 0 bases, the J end by 2 bases, with 5 bases between. The germline gives CDR1 SGHRS, CDR2 YFSETQ. The CDR3 is CASSLVVQETQYF. CDR3 nucleotides: TGCGCCAGCAGCTTGGTTGTGCAAGAGACCCAGTACTTC.